The present TCR beta chain was sequenced within a study of identical twins. TCRdb processed the 5' RACE reads anew with MiXCR; each CDR3 protein has one entry. The sample includes a few hundred thousand distinct CDR3 sequences, approximately 16% of them seen just once. Notes on the study in general: Memory repertoires lacked the insertion deficit that abundant cord blood beta clonotypes showed.

CDR1 SGHVS and CDR2 FQNEAQ come from the germline V gene. J gave up 4 bases and V 6 bases, and 13 bases lay outside the gene matches. There are 16 residues in the CDR3. This clonotype came up a few times. The antigen is not known. These data were also filed under a second study, of yellow fever vaccine responses in identical twins.

The sequence was obtained from a woman between 18 and 29 years old in good health. Sequenced sample: CD4+ T cells sorted from blood. The chain links TRBV7-8 to TRBJ2-3; 7 bases are shared with TRBD2. Here the CDR3 reads CASRSLEGGAADTQYF. CDR3 bases: TGTGCCAGCAGATCTCTGGAGGGAGGGGCCGCAGATACGCAGTATTTT.